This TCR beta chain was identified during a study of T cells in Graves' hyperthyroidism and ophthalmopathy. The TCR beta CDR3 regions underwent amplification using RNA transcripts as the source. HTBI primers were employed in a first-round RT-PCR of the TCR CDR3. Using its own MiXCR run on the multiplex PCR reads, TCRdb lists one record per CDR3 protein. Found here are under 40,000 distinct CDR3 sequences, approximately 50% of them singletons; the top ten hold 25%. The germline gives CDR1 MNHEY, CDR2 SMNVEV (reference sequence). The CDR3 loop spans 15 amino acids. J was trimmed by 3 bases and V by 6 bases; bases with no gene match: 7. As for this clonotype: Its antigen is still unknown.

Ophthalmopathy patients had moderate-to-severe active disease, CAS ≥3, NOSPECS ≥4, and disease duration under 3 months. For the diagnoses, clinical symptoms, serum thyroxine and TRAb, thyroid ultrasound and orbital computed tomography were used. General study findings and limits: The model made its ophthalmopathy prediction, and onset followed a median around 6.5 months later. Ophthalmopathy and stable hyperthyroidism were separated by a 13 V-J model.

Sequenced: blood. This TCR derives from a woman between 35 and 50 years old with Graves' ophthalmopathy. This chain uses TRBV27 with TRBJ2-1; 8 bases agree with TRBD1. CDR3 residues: CASRPRTGFYNEQFF. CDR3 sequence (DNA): TGTGCCAGCAGACCTCGGACAGGGTTCTACAATGAGCAGTTCTTC.